Presented here are 13 T cell receptor beta chains from one specimen sequenced in a study of response to subunit inactivated influenza vaccine (dated 2018 in TCRdb). The library came from RT-PCR. Sequencing was carried out with an Illumina HiSeq 2500. The public sequencing data were trimmed at Q25 with fastp and processed into clonotypes with MiXCR by TCRdb, which kept only in-frame beta chains. Rows merge per CDR3 protein into single entries with the most common DNA and genes. The sample table holds 650,000 to 850,000 distinct CDR3 sequences, of which approximately 15% were seen once. Jointly, the top ten make up approximately 6.5% of the sample. The input for sequencing was PBMCs from blood, taken 14 to 15 days before vaccination. The receptors shown here come from a man in his fifties who received an inactivated influenza vaccine. Donor details come from another sample of the same person, matched by shared clones.

The table lists this clonotype with a few counts. This chain connects TRBV24-1 to TRBJ2-3; 10 nucleotides match TRBD2. J lost 7 bases, V lost 4 bases, and 13 bases had no gene match. Germline V gene lookup returns CDR1 KGHDR and CDR2 SFDVKD. The CDR3 loop spans 17 amino acids. DNA of the CDR3: TGTGCCACCAGTGACCCCCTCGGGTCTAGCGGGAGTTATACGCAGTATTTT. Its translation: CATSDPLGSSGSYTQYF.

The J gene is TRBJ2-5, the V gene TRBV12-5; D is unresolved. Trimming left V 7 bases short and J 6 bases short, with 21 bases between. The CDR3 consists of 15 residues. Germline V gives CDR1 LGHNT, CDR2 FRNRAP. CDR3 amino acids: CASAVDPLGLKTQYF. DNA for the CDR3: TGTGCTAGTGCCGTCGATCCGCTAGGCCTCAAGACCCAGTACTTC.

CDR3 residues: CASSLKGASGELFF. The CDR3 bases are TGCGCCAGCAGCTTGAAGGGGGCAAGCGGGGAGCTGTTTTTT. The chain combines TRBV5-1 with TRBJ2-2; 7 bases fit TRBD1. CDR1 is SGHRS and CDR2 is YFSETQ in the germline V gene. Unmatched junction bases numbered 4, after V lost 1 base and J lost 7 bases. This CDR3 has 14 amino acids.

The chain employs TRBV30 and TRBJ2-5, with unresolved D. The CDR3 runs 10 residues. The V end was cut by 1 base, the J end by 9 bases, with 6 bases between. The V gene's germline CDR1 is GTSNPN and CDR2 SVGIG (reference sequence). The CDR3 sequence is CAWSDSAQYF. The CDR3 DNA is TGTGCCTGGAGTGATTCAGCCCAGTACTTC.

This clonotype was recorded at least ten times. CDR3 amino acids: CASSQNSGGLLYNEQFF. Written as DNA, the CDR3 is TGCGCCAGCAGCCAAAATAGCGGGGGGCTCTTATACAATGAGCAGTTCTTC. The rearrangement joins TRBV4-3 to TRBJ2-1; 10 positions match TRBD2. The CDR3 covers 17 residues. V lost 2 bases, J lost 4 bases, and 8 bases stayed unmatched. The germline gives CDR1 LGHNA, CDR2 YSLEER.

The V gene is TRBV12-3 or TRBV12-4, the J gene TRBJ2-7; 10 bases fit TRBD2. The CDR3 sequence is 17 residues long. V shed 2 bases and J 2 bases; nucleotides not matched to a gene: 9. The CDR3 here is CASSLQASGSDPYEQYF. Written as DNA, the CDR3 is TGTGCCAGCAGTTTACAGGCTAGCGGGAGCGACCCCTACGAGCAGTACTTC.

There are many counts of this clonotype. The chain links TRBV28 to TRBJ1-2; 7 bases line up with TRBD1. The germline V gene has CDR1 MDHEN and CDR2 SYDVKM. Losses at the gene ends were 7 bases for V and 11 bases for J; bases not matched to a gene: 7. The CDR3 contains 11 residues. CDR3 coding DNA: TGTGCCAGCACGGGGACAGCCAGGTACACCTTC. Translation gives CASTGTARYTF.

This clonotype was detected only a few times. The V call is TRBV5-1, the J call TRBJ2-3; tentative D call: TRBD1 (5 bases). Germline CDR1 SGHRS, CDR2 YFSETQ. Between the trimmed V and J ends, which lost 3 bases and 5 bases, there was a span of 16 bases. The CDR3 extends over 15 amino acids. The CDR3 DNA reads TGCGCCAGCAGCTCGCAGACAGTCGCCGGAGATACGCAGTATTTT. Translated: CASSSQTVAGDTQYF.

V and J are TRBV6-2 or TRBV6-3 and TRBJ2-7; 11 bases line up with TRBD2. The CDR3 is 14 amino acids. CDR1 MNHEY and CDR2 SVGEGT come from the germline V gene. The V gene end was trimmed by 5 bases and the J gene end by 3 bases; junction bases not matched to a gene: 3. Here the CDR3 DNA reads TGTGCCAGCAGTCGACTAGCGGGATACTACGAGCAGTACTTC. This codes for CASSRLAGYYEQYF.

In its sample, this clonotype was seen a few times. This sequence joins TRBV2 and TRBJ2-1, with 7 bases aligning to TRBD2. Trimming removed 6 bases from V and 10 bases from J; junction bases left unmatched: 15. CDR3 length equals 15 residues. Germline V gene lookup returns CDR1 SNHLY and CDR2 FYNNEI. The CDR3 bases are TGTGCCAGCAGCCTTCAAGCGGGGCCAAGCGACGAGCAGTTCTTC. It translates to CASSLQAGPSDEQFF.

This clonotype occurred many times. The chain joins TRBV3-1 to TRBJ2-1; TRBD2 matches 8 bases. V lost 3 bases, J lost 4 bases, and 8 bases stayed unmatched. The CDR3 loop spans 16 amino acids. Looked up from germline, CDR1 is LGHDT and CDR2 is YNNKEL (reference sequence). CDR3 residues: CASSHSTSGLYNEQFF. The CDR3 coding sequence is TGTGCCAGCAGCCACAGTACTAGCGGATTATACAATGAGCAGTTCTTC.

The sample holds many counts of this clonotype. The rearrangement joins TRBV12-3 or TRBV12-4 to TRBJ1-5; 9 bases fit TRBD1. The CDR3 extends over 17 amino acids. The ends lost 0 bases at V and 4 bases at J; junction bases unmatched: 7. The CDR3 region is CASSLAWDRVSNQPQHF. The CDR3 region has the DNA TGTGCCAGCAGTTTAGCATGGGACAGGGTTTCGAATCAGCCCCAGCATTTT.

This clonotype has more than one count but fewer than ten. The rearrangement uses TRBV3-1 and TRBJ1-1; no definite D call. From germline, CDR1 is LGHDT and CDR2 YNNKEL (reference sequence). V lost 4 bases and J 4 bases, leaving 13 bases between the germline ends. This CDR3 is 14 amino acids long. CDR3 sequence: CASSLGSGSTEAFF. The CDR3 region has the DNA TGTGCCAGCAGCCTGGGATCGGGGAGCACTGAAGCTTTCTTT.